This record looks at one T cell receptor beta chain sequence and its context. This receptor's antigen is unknown. Base qualities are not recorded, but no much larger clone differs from it by a single base. The data derive from a study of blood T cells in healthy people across ages (dated by TCRdb to the mid-2010s). Background on the whole study: In model experiments, roughly one uniquely barcoded TCR beta cDNA molecule per two T cells was captured by template switching. The donors were split into four age groups: young (average about 16 years), middle-aged (roughly 40), aged (roughly 60) and long-lived (about 82). To track age-related changes in TCR beta repertoire diversity, the study relied on deep sequencing normalized with unique cDNA molecular identifiers. For two donors (one aged 18 to 29 and one aged 80 or older), the study analyzed two additional independent replicas of 1 million unique cDNA reads from the same blood draw. To avoid experimental bias, donors of different ages were distributed randomly across sequencing lanes. Results and caveats for the whole study, not just this receptor: Compared with the aged group, the long-lived group had more naive CD4+ T cells, fewer expanded clones and increased TCR diversity, a pattern suggesting age selection. Because the CMV infection status of the donors was unknown, age-related changes in expanded clonotypes may potentially have been confounded. The percentage of naive T cells measured by flow cytometry correlated strongly with observed TCR beta diversity. Observed TCR beta diversity per million T cells fell roughly linearly with age, and a significant reduction was already apparent by age around 44. Estimates of total diversity based on one million sequenced T cells were considered lower bounds and underestimates. Bulk unsorted PBMC profiling prevented conclusive comparison of naive and antigen-experienced compartments.

The CDR3 numbers 17 residues from cysteine through phenylalanine. Only the CDR3 region is kept as DNA, spanning 51 bases read in frame from base 1. The germline V gene gives CDR1 as SGHVS and CDR2 as FQNEAQ. The trim is 1 base for V and 1 base for J, with a gap of 15 bases between the germline ends. Donors were 39 systemically healthy Caucasian individuals from Russia aged 6 to 90 years. Each donor gave 8 to 10 milliliters of peripheral blood, collected into EDTA-treated Vacutainer tubes. PBMCs were isolated by Ficoll-Paque density-gradient centrifugation, with at least 6 million obtained per sample. Trizol reagent was used to extract total RNA from the PBMCs, yielding at least 5.5 micrograms per sample. For every donor, an aliquot of PBMCs went through flow cytometry to measure the percentages of naive CD45RAhigh/CD27high T cells. The protocol used for the library was 5' RACE. Sequencing instrument: Illumina HiSeq 2500. A second PCR of about 6 to 12 cycles was performed with a sample-barcoded 5' primer and a J-beta primer mix. Each TCR beta cDNA molecule received a unique molecular identifier from a template-switch 5' adaptor carrying 12 random nucleotides. At least 2.5 million CDR3-containing paired-end reads were obtained from each sample. All of the RNA was converted into first-strand cDNA using the Mint cDNA synthesis kit, with a TRBC-specific oligonucleotide serving as the primer. All cDNA was treated with uracil-DNA glycosylase and then went through a first 18-cycle PCR with the universal primers M1SS and BC2_uni_R. Per the source publication's procedure: Each sample was normalized by randomly selecting 1 million high-quality reads, each carrying a distinct molecular identifier. Instead of being binned into consensus sequences, reads that shared molecular identifiers were thrown out. MiTCR, run with a Q25 quality threshold and the strictest error-elimination algorithm, handled CDR3 identification, clonotype clustering and error correction. A nonparametric unseen species model with Euler transformation was used to estimate lower-bound total TCR beta diversity. Clones were called with MiXCR by TCRdb after fastp trimmed the public reads at Q25, and only in-frame beta chains were retained. A single entry per CDR3 protein holds the most common genes and DNA from its merged rows. TCRdb's processing, not the authors', yielded these V and J calls. In this sample the table shows 750,000 to 950,000 distinct CDR3 sequences, around half of which occur a single time. The biggest ten clones account for about 42% of the sample.

The receptor comes from a man at least 80 years old in good health. The chain employs TRBV7-8 and TRBJ2-3; no D segment can be confidently identified. Sequenced sample: blood. The nucleotides read TGTGCCAGCAGCTTAGAGACGGTGACATCGGGCACAGATACGCAGTATTTT. Its protein product is CASSLETVTSGTDTQYF.